This T cell receptor beta chain emerged from a study of shared clonotypes between healthy human individuals. Study conclusions and caveats: A small donor pool kept down the genetic and exposure-history diversity that was represented.

Trimming took off 4 bases at V and 4 bases at J, with 14 bases between the two ends. The CDR3 is 15 amino acids. The germline gives CDR1 SNHLY, CDR2 FYNNEI. Comment on this clone: The antigen remains unidentified.

Sequencing was performed with immunoSEQ multiplex PCR; in TCRdb, only in-frame clones are kept and a portion is missing. This table holds 450,000 to 500,000 clones, 70% to 80% found once. The chain employs TRBV2 and TRBJ2-1; possibly TRBD2 for D (6 bases). The clonotype originates from a middle-aged woman in good health. Some clones in this sample may be carry-over from other donors' samples. Sequenced: PBMCs. The CDR3 nucleotides read TGTGCCAGCAGTGTAGGTAGCGGAGGGTACAATGAGCAGTTCTTC. Translation gives CASSVGSGGYNEQFF.